Sequencing of this T cell receptor (beta chain) was carried out in a study of molecular identifiers for immune sequencing clone quantification (dated by TCRdb to the late 2010s). In terms of the full investigation: For a replicate experiment, the RNA from either approximately 20,000 or 100,000 naive CD8 T cells was divided into five aliquots, and four of those aliquots went on to sequencing. This methods study benchmarked molecular-identifier clustering-based TCR repertoire sequencing (MIDCIRS) and TCR RNA copy counting, using CD8 T cells to do so.

Beyond this particular receptor, the publication reports: Identical TCR molecules sharing a barcode could cause highly expanded clone sizes to be underestimated. When barcode sub-clustering was not used, chimeric consensus sequences inflated TCR diversity, with chimeras reaching as high as 47%. About three recovered TCR RNA copies per cell were obtained by modeling, versus around 9.8 by digital PCR, implying a capture efficiency of about 30%. Clones above 20 RNA copies held over 99% of molecules in CMV-specific effector cells but under 1% in naive cells. Spiked-in Jurkat TCR RNA (around eleven copies' worth), which is not part of the donor repertoire, was contained in the naive libraries. Spiked-in Jurkat TCR RNA equal to a single cell's worth was reported to be detectable even within 1,200,000 naive CD8 T cells.

Libraries of naive CD8 T cells were built from anywhere between roughly 17,000 and 1,000,000 sorted cells, with 10%, 30% or 50% of the purified RNA used. On a BD FACSAria II, naive CD8 T cells were FACS-sorted as CD8+CD4-CCR7+CD45RA+ and collected into RLT Plus buffer. To test detection sensitivity, Jurkat RNA equivalent to about ten TCR copies was spiked into samples of about 18,000-1,000,000 naive CD8 T cells. CD8 T cells were enriched with RosetteSep CD8+ T Cell Enrichment Cocktail and Ficoll-Paque, followed by ACK red cell lysis. The CDR3 goes from the cysteine to the phenylalanine over 17 residues. Just the 51-base CDR3 DNA is kept, in frame starting at base 1. V has 7 bases trimmed and J has 1 base trimmed; junction bases matching no gene number 8. CDR1 and CDR2, looked up from the germline V gene, are SGHTA and FQGTGA. Libraries were made using PCR. Sequencing took place on an Illumina HiSeq 4000. Bulk TCR libraries were prepared as previously described, using TCR primers listed in Table S5. Total RNA was purified with the Qiagen AllPrep DNA/RNA kit. Before any analysis, reads coming from multiple sequencing runs of the same library were combined into one pool. For the original study's pipeline: Only reads with exact TCR constant sequence were kept, trimmed to 150 nt, and grouped by their 12-nt molecular barcodes. Reads within each barcode group were sub-clustered using a 15% Levenshtein threshold, and quality-weighted consensus sequences were constructed for each RNA molecule. Non-functional sequences were filtered out, along with any lower-count sequence sitting one edit away from another sequence. Based on a fit of two negative binomial distributions, barcode sub-clusters having less than 20% of the maximum read count were discarded. Through fastp at Q25 and MiXCR, TCRdb rebuilt clones from the public reads, retaining in-frame beta chains. For every CDR3 protein sequence, its rows merge into one entry that carries the most common genes and DNA. V and J calls and clone size were set by TCRdb, not the authors. This sample is represented by a few hundred thousand distinct CDR3 sequences; around 21% of them were singletons. Jointly, the top ten make up 0.65% to 0.95% of the sample.

For this clonotype: Its specific antigen is unknown. Base quality data are lacking; no much larger clone is found one base away.

This receptor was obtained from a human donor in good health. Some libraries in this study had Jurkat cell RNA spiked in. The chain is encoded by TRBV7-3 joined to TRBJ2-7; 15 middle bases align to TRBD2. The sample consisted of naive CD8+ T cells from blood, with Jurkat cell RNA spiked in. The label giving this sample's cell subset or site can be read as: FACS-sorted CD8+CD4-CCR7+CD45RA+ naive T cells. The CDR3 reads as follows: CASKPPGTSGRSYEQYF. The nucleotide sequence is TGTGCCAGCAAACCACCGGGGACTAGCGGGAGGTCCTACGAGCAGTACTTC.